Listed here are 18 T cell receptor beta chains from one sample, sequenced in a study of blood T cells in healthy people across ages. A sample-barcoded 5' primer and a J-beta primer mix were used in a second PCR of roughly 6 to 12 cycles. TCRdb re-analysed the 5' RACE reads in MiXCR, keeping a single row per CDR3 protein. This sample has approximately 810,000 distinct CDR3 sequences, with about 37% found just once. The specimen was blood. These receptors came from a man between 18 and 35 years old in good health.

This clonotype came up a few times. V and J are TRBV20-1 and TRBJ1-5; D is undetermined. This CDR3 is built from 15 residues. V gave up 6 bases and J gave up 0 bases, with 15 bases separating them. Germline values: CDR1 DFQATT, CDR2 SNEGSKA (reference sequence). The CDR3 nucleotides are TGCAGTGCCCAAACGGCAAGGTATAGCAATCAGCCCCAGCATTTT. This translates into CSAQTARYSNQPQHF.

V and J are TRBV20-1 and TRBJ2-3; no reliable D call. The CDR3 runs to 11 residues. Germline lookup yields CDR1 DFQATT and CDR2 SNEGSKA (reference sequence). V lost 3 bases and J lost 2, with 3 bases in between. The CDR3 nucleotides are TGCAGTGCTAGCCTCACAGATACGCAGTATTTT. Protein: CSASLTDTQYF.

Remarks on this clonotype: One junction end does not reproduce the germline sequence, and a read error may be involved. V and J are TRBV4-1 and TRBJ2-3, with D possibly being TRBD2 (6 bases). This CDR3 region has 13 residues. Looked up from germline, CDR1 is MGHRA and CDR2 is YSYEKL. CDR3: CTSTGLALDTQYF. CDR3 sequence (DNA): TGCACCAGCACGGGACTCGCGTTAGATACGCAGTATTTT.

The chain's CDR3 is CAWTRGSPKFF. As DNA, the CDR3 is TGTGCCTGGACCAGGGGTAGTCCAAAGTTCTTC. The chain joins TRBV30 to TRBJ2-1, with D possibly TRBD1 on 6 matching bases. The V gene's germline CDR1 is GTSNPN and CDR2 SVGIG (reference sequence). V lost 4 bases and J lost 14, with 15 bases in between. The CDR3 contains 11 residues.

The J gene is TRBJ2-1, the V gene TRBV7-9, with D uncertain. Deletions cut 4 bases from V and 13 bases from J, with 20 bases between. Germline CDR1 and CDR2: SEHNR and FQNEAQ (reference sequence). The length of the CDR3 is 14 residues. CDR3 residues: CASSSGSFAETQFF. The CDR3, as DNA: TGTGCCAGCAGCTCCGGCTCTTTCGCAGAGACCCAGTTCTTC. Filled out from reference TRBV7-9 and TRBJ2-1, the complete variable domain reads DTGVSQNPRHKITKRGQNVTFRCDPISEHNRLYWYRQTLGQGPEFLTYFQNEAQLEKSRLLSDRFSAERPKGSFSTLEIQRTEQGDSAMYLCASSSGSFAETQFFGPGTRLTVL.

The chain carries TRBV30 and TRBJ2-3; D is unclear. V was pared by 0 bases and J by 2 bases, with 6 bases between. The CDR3 is made up of 13 amino acids. CDR1 is GTSNPN and CDR2 is SVGIG in the germline V gene (reference sequence). The CDR3 is CAWSVAYTDTQYF. CDR3 bases: TGTGCCTGGAGTGTGGCCTACACAGATACGCAGTATTTT.

V gene TRBV15 combines with J gene TRBJ2-1; D remains ambiguous. The tail of the sequence fits TRBJ2-7 better, so the J call may be wrong. This CDR3 region has 15 residues. CDR1 is LNHNV, CDR2 YYDKDF, per germline (reference sequence). CDR3 sequence (DNA): TGTGCCACCAGCCGTACACCAATCTCCTACAATGAGCAGTACTTC. This gives the protein CATSRTPISYNEQYF.

The rearrangement joins TRBV7-2 to TRBJ1-5; D is perhaps TRBD1 (5 bases). Germline V lookup: CDR1 SGHTA, CDR2 FQGNSA. CDR3 length: 14 residues. The V and J ends lost 3 bases and 4 bases respectively, with 10 bases between them. CDR3 bases: TGTGCCAGCAGCTTTAACTGGGGGAATCAGCCCCAGCATTTT. This codes for CASSFNWGNQPQHF.

The rearrangement links TRBV7-2 to TRBJ2-3; 9 nucleotides line up with TRBD2. This CDR3 has 17 amino acids. CDR1 is SGHTA, CDR2 FQGNSA, per germline. J gave up 5 bases and V 5 bases, and 14 bases lay outside the gene matches. The DNA of the CDR3 is TGTGCCAGCAGCCCTCGTTTTCCAGCGGGGGGAAGAGATACGCAGTATTTT. It translates to CASSPRFPAGGRDTQYF.

To note about this clonotype: Its ends do not fully match the called genes, so a read error is possible. The chain joins TRBV6-6 to TRBJ2-1; D is perhaps TRBD1 (6 bases). This CDR3 has 14 residues. Germline-derived CDR1 and CDR2 are MNHNY and SVGAGI (reference sequence). The CDR3 sequence is CAGSYSRTVNEQFF. For the CDR3, the DNA is TGTGCCGGCAGTTACTCGAGGACAGTAAATGAGCAGTTCTTC.

The V call is TRBV28, the J call TRBJ1-4, with 10 positions matching TRBD1. The CDR3 spans 16 residues. J gave up 8 bases and V 4 bases, and 10 bases lay outside the gene matches. Germline V gene sequence: CDR1 MDHEN, CDR2 SYDVKM. DNA for the CDR3: TGTGCCAGCAGTTCCCAAACCGGGACAGGGGTCGAAAAACTGTTTTTT. Translation: CASSSQTGTGVEKLFF.

The CDR3 spells CASSLGPAGEQYF. CDR3 nucleotides: TGTGCCAGCAGTTTAGGGCCCGCGGGGGAGCAGTACTTC. The genes are TRBV12-3 or TRBV12-4 and TRBJ2-7; weak D call: TRBD2 (6 bases). Trimming removed 1 base from V and 7 bases from J, with 11 bases in between. The CDR3 runs to 13 residues.

This clonotype was detected only a few times. The chain uses TRBV4-2 and TRBJ2-7; no firm D call. Germline CDR1 is LGHNA and CDR2 is YNFKEQ. Trimming shortened V by 3 bases and J by 7 bases, and 22 bases separated the two germline ends. This CDR3 has 16 residues. The DNA for the CDR3 is TGTGCCAGCAGCCACTCCCAGCGAAGCTCCTACAATGAGCAGTACTTC. Its protein is CASSHSQRSSYNEQYF.

There are many counts of this clonotype. This sequence joins TRBV5-1 and TRBJ1-2; D remains unclear. CDR1 SGHRS and CDR2 YFSETQ come from the germline V gene. V gave up 4 bases and J gave up 2 bases, with 18 bases separating them. The CDR3 extends over 16 amino acids. The CDR3 protein is CASSHGGRLENYGYTF. CDR3 nucleotide sequence: TGCGCCAGCAGCCACGGAGGAAGACTCGAGAACTATGGCTACACCTTC. Complete variable domain (other parts from reference TRBV5-1 and TRBJ1-2): KAGVTQTPRYLIKTRGQQVTLSCSPISGHRSVSWYQQTPGQGLQFLFEYFSETQRNKGNFPGRFSGRQFSNSRSEMNVSTLELGDSALYLCASSHGGRLENYGYTFGSGTRLTVV.

With respect to this clonotype: A much bigger clone sits one base away, suggesting this may be a read error. The J gene is TRBJ2-2, the V gene TRBV12-3 or TRBV12-4, with D possibly being TRBD1 (6 bases). V lost 5 bases and J 5 bases, leaving 12 bases between the germline ends. The CDR3 totals 14 residues. The CDR3, as DNA: TGTGCCAGCAGTCTCAGGGGTGTGACCGGGGAGCTGTTTTTT. Translating it yields CASSLRGVTGELFF.

The chain is built from TRBV12-3 or TRBV12-4 and TRBJ1-2; D remains ambiguous. CDR3 size: 14 residues. V lost 3 bases and J 7 bases, leaving 15 bases between the germline ends. In nucleotides, the CDR3 is TGTGCCAGCAGTTTCACGGGGAGGTTTGTTGGCTACACCTTC. It yields the protein CASSFTGRFVGYTF.

This clonotype was detected a few times. The chain has TRBV4-2 and TRBJ2-1, with D tentatively TRBD2 (5 bases). The end of the DNA aligns better with TRBJ2-7, so the J call may be wrong. Per the germline V gene, CDR1 is LGHNA and CDR2 is YNFKEQ. The CDR3 length is 17 residues. The CDR3 protein is CASSQEWRGQGNNEQYF. DNA of the CDR3: TGTGCCAGCAGCCAAGAGTGGCGAGGGCAAGGTAACAATGAGCAGTACTTC.

This sequence joins TRBV7-9 and TRBJ2-5; 7 bases map to TRBD2. CDR1 and CDR2 from the germline V gene are SEHNR and FQNEAQ (reference sequence). The CDR3 length is 14 residues. V gave up 8 bases and J gave up 3 bases; unmatched junction bases: 9. CDR3 bases: TGTGCCAGCCGCCACGGGAGCGGGGAAGAGACCCAGTACTTC. This codes for CASRHGSGEETQYF.